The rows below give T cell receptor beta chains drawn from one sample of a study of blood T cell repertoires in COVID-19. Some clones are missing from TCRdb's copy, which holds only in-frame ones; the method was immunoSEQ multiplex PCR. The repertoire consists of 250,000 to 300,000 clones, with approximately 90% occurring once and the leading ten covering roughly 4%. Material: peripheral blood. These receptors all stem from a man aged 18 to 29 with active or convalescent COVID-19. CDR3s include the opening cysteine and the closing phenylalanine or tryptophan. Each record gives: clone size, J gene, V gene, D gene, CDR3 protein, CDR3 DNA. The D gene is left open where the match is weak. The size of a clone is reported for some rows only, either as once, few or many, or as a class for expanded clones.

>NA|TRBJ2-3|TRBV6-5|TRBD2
CASSYSRAGGDTQYF
TGTGCCAGCAGTTACTCCCGCGCGGGGGGGGATACGCAGTATTTT
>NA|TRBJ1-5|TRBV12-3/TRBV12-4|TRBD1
CASSRTGGMPQHF
TGTGCCAGCAGTAGGACAGGGGGGATGCCCCAGCATTTT
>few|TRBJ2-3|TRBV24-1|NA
CATSDLAQDTQYF
TGTGCCACCAGTGATTTGGCCCAGGATACGCAGTATTTT
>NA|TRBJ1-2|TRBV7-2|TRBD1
CASSTRTMGQYYGYTF
TGTGCCAGCAGCACACGAACCATGGGACAGTATTATGGCTACACCTTC
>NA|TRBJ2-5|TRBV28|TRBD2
CASSLSSGRARETQYF
TGTGCCAGCAGTTTGAGTAGCGGGAGGGCCCGGGAGACCCAGTACTTC
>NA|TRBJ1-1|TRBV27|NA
CASSLYGGGAQNTEAFF
TGTGCCAGCAGTTTATATGGGGGGGGAGCTCAGAACACTGAAGCTTTCTTT
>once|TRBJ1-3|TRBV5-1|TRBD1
CASSLWDSGNTIYF
TGCGCCAGCAGCTTGTGGGACAGCGGAAACACCATATATTTT
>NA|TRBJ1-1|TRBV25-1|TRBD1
CASSARQGSEAFF
TGTGCCAGCAGTGCTAGACAGGGCTCTGAAGCTTTCTTT
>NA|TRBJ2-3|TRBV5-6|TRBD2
CASSLYGTSGESTDTQYF
TGTGCCAGCAGCTTGTACGGGACTAGCGGAGAAAGCACAGATACGCAGTATTTT
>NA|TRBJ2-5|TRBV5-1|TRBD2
CASRLRGGAEETQYF
TGCGCCAGCAGATTACGCGGGGGGGCGGAAGAGACCCAGTACTTC
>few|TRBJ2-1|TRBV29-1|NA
CSVEEVSYNEQFF
TGCAGCGTTGAAGAGGTCAGCTACAATGAGCAGTTCTTC
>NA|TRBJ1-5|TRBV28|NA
CASSSQSYQPQHF
TGTGCCAGCAGTTCCCAGTCTTATCAGCCCCAGCATTTT
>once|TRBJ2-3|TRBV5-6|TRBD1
CASRRRQGITDTQYF
TGTGCCAGCAGGCGAAGACAGGGAATTACAGATACGCAGTATTTT
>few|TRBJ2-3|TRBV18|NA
CASSPFEISHTDTQYF
TGTGCCAGCTCACCTTTTGAGATTTCTCACACAGATACGCAGTATTTT
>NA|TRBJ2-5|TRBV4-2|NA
CASSQEAGRGTQYF
TGTGCCAGCAGCCAAGAAGCTGGCAGGGGGACCCAGTACTTC
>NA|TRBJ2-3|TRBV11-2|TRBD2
CASSRLAGGPGTDTQYF
TGTGCCAGCAGCCGACTAGCGGGGGGCCCAGGCACAGATACGCAGTATTTT
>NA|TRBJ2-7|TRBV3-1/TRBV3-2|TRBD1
CASSHAGGYEQYF
TGTGCCAGCAGCCACGCAGGGGGCTACGAGCAGTACTTC
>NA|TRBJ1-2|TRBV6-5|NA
CASSYYMGSNYGYTF
TGTGCCAGCAGTTACTACATGGGCTCTAACTATGGCTACACCTTC
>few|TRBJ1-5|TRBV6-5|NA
CASSYQSNQPQHF
TGTGCCAGCAGTTATCAGAGCAATCAGCCCCAGCATTTT
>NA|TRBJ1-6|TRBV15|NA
CATSRDQGDNSPLHF
TGTGCCACCAGCAGAGACCAGGGTGATAATTCACCCCTCCACTTT
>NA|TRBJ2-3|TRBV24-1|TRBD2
CATSDSGLAGGDTQYF
TGTGCCACCAGTGACTCAGGACTAGCGGGAGGAGATACGCAGTATTTT
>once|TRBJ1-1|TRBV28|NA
CASSYPGWGGAFF
TGTGCCAGCAGTTATCCTGGGTGGGGGGGAGCTTTCTTT
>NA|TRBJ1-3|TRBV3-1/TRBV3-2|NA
CASSQEGAGYTIYF
TGTGCCAGCAGCCAAGAGGGGGCTGGCTACACCATATATTTT
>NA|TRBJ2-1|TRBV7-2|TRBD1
CASRLARTGGIGEQFF
TGTGCCAGCAGGCTAGCGCGGACAGGGGGCATAGGTGAGCAGTTCTTC
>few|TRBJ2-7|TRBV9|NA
CASSVASGGYEQYF
TGTGCCAGCAGCGTAGCATCCGGAGGCTACGAGCAGTACTTC
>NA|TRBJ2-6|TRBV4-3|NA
CASSQVPAGSGANVLTF
TGCGCCAGCAGCCAAGTCCCGGCGGGCTCTGGGGCCAACGTCCTGACTTTC